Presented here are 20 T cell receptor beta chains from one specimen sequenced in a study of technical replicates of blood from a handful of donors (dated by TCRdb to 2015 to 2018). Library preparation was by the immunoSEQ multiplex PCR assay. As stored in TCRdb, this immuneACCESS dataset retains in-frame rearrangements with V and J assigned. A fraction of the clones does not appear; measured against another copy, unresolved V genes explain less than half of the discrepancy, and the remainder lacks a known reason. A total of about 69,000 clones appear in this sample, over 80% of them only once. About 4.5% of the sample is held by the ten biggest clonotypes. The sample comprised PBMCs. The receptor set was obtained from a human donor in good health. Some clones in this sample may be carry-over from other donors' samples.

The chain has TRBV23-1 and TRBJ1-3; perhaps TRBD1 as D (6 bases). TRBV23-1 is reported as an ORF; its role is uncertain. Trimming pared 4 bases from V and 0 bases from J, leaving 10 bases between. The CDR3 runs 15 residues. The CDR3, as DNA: TGCGCCAGCAGTCCTTGGACAGCCTCTGGAAACACCATATATTTT. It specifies CASSPWTASGNTIYF.

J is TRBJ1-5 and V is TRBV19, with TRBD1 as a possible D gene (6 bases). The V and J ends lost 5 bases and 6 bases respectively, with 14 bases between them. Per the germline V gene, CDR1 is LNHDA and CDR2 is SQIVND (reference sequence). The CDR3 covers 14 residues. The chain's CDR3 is CASSVTGYIQPQHF. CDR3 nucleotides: TGTGCCAGTAGTGTTACAGGGTACATTCAGCCCCAGCATTTT.

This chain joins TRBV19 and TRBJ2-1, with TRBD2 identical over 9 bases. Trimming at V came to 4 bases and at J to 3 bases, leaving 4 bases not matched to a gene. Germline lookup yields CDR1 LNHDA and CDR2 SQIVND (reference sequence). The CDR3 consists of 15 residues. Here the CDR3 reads CASSTLAGNYNEQFF. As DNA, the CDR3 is TGTGCCAGTAGTACTCTAGCGGGAAACTACAATGAGCAGTTCTTC. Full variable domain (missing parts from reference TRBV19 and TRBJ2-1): DGGITQSPKYLFRKEGQNVTLSCEQNLNHDAMYWYRQDPGQGLRLIYYSQIVNDFQKGDIAEGYSVSREKKESFPLTVTSAQKNPTAFYLCASSTLAGNYNEQFFGPGTRLTVL.

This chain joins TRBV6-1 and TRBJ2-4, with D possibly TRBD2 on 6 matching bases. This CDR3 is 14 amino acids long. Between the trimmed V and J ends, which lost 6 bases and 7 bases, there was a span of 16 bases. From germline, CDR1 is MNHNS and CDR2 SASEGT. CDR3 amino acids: CASSLEGSSNIQYF. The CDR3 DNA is TGTGCCAGCAGCCTGGAGGGCAGTTCGAACATTCAGTACTTC.

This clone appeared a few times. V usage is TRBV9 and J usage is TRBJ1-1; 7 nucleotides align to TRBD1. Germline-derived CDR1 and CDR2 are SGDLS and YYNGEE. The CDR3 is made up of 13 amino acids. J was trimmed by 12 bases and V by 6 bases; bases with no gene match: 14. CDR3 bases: TGTGCCAGCATACCTCGGGACAGTCGGTGGACTTTCTTT. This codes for CASIPRDSRWTFF.

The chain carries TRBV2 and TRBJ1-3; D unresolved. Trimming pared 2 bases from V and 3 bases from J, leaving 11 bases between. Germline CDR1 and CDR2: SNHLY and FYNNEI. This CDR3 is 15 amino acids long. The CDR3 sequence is CASSESPGIGNTIYF. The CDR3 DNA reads TGTGCCAGCAGTGAAAGTCCCGGGATTGGAAACACCATATATTTT.

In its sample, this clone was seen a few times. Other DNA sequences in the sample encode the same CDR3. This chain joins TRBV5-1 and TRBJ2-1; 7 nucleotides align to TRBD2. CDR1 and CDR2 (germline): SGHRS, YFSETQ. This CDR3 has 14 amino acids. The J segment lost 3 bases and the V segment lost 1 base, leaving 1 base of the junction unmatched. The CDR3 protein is CASSLSGGYNEQFF. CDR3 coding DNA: TGCGCCAGCAGCTTGTCGGGGGGCTACAATGAGCAGTTCTTC.

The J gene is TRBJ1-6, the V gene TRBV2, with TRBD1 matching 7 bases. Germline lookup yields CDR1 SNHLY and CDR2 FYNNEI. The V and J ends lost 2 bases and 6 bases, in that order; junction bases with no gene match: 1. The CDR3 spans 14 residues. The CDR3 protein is CASSERQGNSPLHF. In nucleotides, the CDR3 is TGTGCCAGCAGTGAAAGACAGGGTAATTCACCCCTCCACTTT.

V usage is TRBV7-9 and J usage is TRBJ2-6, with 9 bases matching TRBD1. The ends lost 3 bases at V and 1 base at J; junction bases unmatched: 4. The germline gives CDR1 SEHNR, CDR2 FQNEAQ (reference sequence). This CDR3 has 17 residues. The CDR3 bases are TGTGCCAGCAGCTTGGGGACAGGGTCTTCTGGGGCCAACGTCCTGACTTTC. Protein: CASSLGTGSSGANVLTF.

The CDR3 loop is CASSQDRTSGNSYSSSTDTQYF. The CDR3 DNA reads as TGTGCCAGCAGCCAAGATCGCACTAGCGGGAATTCCTACTCTTCTAGCACAGATACGCAGTATTTT. The chain couples TRBV4-2 to TRBJ2-3; 10 positions match TRBD2. Trimming at V came to 0 bases and at J to 0 bases, leaving 18 bases not matched to a gene. Germline assignment: CDR1 LGHNA and CDR2 YNFKEQ. The CDR3 consists of 22 residues.

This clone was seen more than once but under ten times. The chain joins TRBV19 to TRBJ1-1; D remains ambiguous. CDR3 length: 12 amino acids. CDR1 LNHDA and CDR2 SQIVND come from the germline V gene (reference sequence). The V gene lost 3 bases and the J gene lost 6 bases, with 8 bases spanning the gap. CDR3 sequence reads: CASSMEGSEAFF. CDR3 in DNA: TGTGCCAGTAGTATGGAGGGATCTGAAGCTTTCTTT. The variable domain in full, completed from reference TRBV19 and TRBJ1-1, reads DGGITQSPKYLFRKEGQNVTLSCEQNLNHDAMYWYRQDPGQGLRLIYYSQIVNDFQKGDIAEGYSVSREKKESFPLTVTSAQKNPTAFYLCASSMEGSEAFFGQGTRLTVV.

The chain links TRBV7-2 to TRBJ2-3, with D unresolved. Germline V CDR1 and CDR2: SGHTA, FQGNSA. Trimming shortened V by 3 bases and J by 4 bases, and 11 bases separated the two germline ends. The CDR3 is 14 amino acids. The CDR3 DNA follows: TGTGCCAGCAGCTTTTTTTCTTCCCCAGATACGCAGTATTTT. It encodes CASSFFSSPDTQYF.

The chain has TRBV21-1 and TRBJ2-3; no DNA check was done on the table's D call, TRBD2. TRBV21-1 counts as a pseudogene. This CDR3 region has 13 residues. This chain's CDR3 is CASSKVGTDTQYF. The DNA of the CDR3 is TGTGCCAGCAGCAAAGTCGGTACAGATACGCAGTATTTT.

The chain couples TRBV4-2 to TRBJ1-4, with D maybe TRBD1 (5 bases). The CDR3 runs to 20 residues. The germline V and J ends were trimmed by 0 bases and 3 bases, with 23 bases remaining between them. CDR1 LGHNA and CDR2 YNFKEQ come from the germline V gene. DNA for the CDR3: TGTGCCAGCAGCCAAGAAAAAGGAGGGCCAGGGTTGAGGTCTAATGAAAAACTGTTTTTT. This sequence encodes CASSQEKGGPGLRSNEKLFF.

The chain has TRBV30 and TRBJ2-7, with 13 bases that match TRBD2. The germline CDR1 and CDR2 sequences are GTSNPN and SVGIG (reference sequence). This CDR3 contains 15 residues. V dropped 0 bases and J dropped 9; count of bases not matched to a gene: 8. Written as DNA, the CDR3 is TGTGCCTGGAGTGTAGGACTAGCGGGAGCTCCCGGGCAGTACTTC. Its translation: CAWSVGLAGAPGQYF.

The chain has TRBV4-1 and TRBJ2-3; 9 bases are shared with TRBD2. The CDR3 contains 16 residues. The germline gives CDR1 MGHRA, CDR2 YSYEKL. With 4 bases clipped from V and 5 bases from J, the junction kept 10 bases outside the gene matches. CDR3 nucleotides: TGCGCCAGCAGCCGGTTTAGCGGGAGCGAGGGAGATACGCAGTATTTT. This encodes CASSRFSGSEGDTQYF.

CDR3 region: CASSKDRYGYTF. The CDR3 region has the DNA TGTGCCAGTAGTAAAGACAGATATGGCTACACCTTC. The rearrangement links TRBV19 to TRBJ1-2, with D maybe TRBD1 (5 bases). V was cut by 4 bases and J by 5 bases, with 8 bases left in between. CDR3 size: 12 residues. Germline CDR1 and CDR2: LNHDA and SQIVND (reference sequence).

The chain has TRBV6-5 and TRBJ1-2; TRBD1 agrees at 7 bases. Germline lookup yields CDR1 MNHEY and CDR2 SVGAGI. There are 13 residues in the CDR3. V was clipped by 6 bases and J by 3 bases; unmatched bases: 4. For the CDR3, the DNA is TGTGCCAGCAGGAGACAGGGTTACTATGGCTACACCTTC. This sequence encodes CASRRQGYYGYTF.

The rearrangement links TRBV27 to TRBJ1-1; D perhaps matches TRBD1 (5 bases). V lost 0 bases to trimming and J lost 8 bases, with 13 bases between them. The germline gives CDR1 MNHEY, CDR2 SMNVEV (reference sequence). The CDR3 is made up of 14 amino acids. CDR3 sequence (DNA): TGTGCCAGCAGTTTATCTGCGGGGCTGGAGGAAGCTTTCTTT. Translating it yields CASSLSAGLEEAFF.

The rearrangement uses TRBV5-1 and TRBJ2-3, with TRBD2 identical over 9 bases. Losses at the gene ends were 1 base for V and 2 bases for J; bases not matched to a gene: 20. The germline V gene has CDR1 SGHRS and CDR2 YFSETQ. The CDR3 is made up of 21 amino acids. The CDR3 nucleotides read TGCGCCAGCAGCTTGCCTCCCCCGGGACTAGCCGCCGGTACTGTCACAGATACGCAGTATTTT. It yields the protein CASSLPPPGLAAGTVTDTQYF.